This record looks at one T cell receptor beta chain sequence and its context. The data stem from a study of blood T cell repertoires in COVID-19. Study information: Some COVID-19 samples were acute and others convalescent; all came from the United States, Italy and Spain. T cells, B-cell-depleted T cells, or PBMCs provided the cDNA or gDNA that served as material.

The germline V and J ends were trimmed by 8 bases and 6 bases, with 13 bases remaining between them. The germline V gene encodes CDR1 LNHDA and CDR2 SQIVND (reference sequence). The CDR3 is 12 residues long. In the original processing: For nucleated cells, counts were estimated from reference gene primer amplification. Clones were sequenced by immunoSEQ multiplex PCR, and TCRdb holds only the in-frame ones, with some missing. The DNA gave D and trimming, while V, J and clone size come from that table. Here the sample spans 55,000 to 65,000 clones, roughly 80% being singletons. The receptor was derived from a man aged 55 to 70 with acute or convalescent COVID-19. The chain links TRBV19 to TRBJ1-1, with D perhaps TRBD1 (5 bases). Sequencing was done on a sample of peripheral blood. CDR3 sequence reads: CASQRGSSEAFF. The DNA for the CDR3 is TGTGCCAGTCAAAGGGGTAGCTCTGAAGCTTTCTTT.